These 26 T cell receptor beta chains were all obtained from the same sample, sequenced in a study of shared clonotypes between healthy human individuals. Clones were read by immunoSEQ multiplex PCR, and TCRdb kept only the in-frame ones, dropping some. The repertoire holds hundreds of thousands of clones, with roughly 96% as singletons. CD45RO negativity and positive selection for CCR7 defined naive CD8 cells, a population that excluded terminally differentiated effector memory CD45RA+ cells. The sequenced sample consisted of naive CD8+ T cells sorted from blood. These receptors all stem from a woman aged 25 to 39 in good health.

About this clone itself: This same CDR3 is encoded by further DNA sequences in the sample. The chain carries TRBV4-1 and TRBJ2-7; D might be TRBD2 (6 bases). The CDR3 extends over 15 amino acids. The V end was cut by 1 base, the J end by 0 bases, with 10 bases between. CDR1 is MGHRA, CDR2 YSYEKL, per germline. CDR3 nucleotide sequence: TGCGCCAGCAGCCAAGGCACCGGGAGCTCCTACGAGCAGTACTTC. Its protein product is CASSQGTGSSYEQYF.

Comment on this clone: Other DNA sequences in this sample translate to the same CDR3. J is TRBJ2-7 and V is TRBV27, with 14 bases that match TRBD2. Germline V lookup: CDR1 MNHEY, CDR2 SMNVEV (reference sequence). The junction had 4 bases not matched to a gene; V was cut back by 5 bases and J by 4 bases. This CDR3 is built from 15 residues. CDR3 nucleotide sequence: TGTGCCAGCAGTCGCGGGACTAGCGGGAGTTACGAGCAGTACTTC. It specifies CASSRGTSGSYEQYF.

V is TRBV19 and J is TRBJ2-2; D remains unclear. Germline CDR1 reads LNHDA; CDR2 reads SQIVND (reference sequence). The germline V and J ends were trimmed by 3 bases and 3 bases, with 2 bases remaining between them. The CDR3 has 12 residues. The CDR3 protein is CASSIYTGELFF. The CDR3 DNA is TGTGCCAGTAGTATCTACACCGGGGAGCTGTTTTTT.

CDR3 DNA sequence: TGTGCCTCGATCACTCAGGGGAGCTCCTATAATTCACCCCTCCACTTT. It specifies CASITQGSSYNSPLHF. The chain has TRBV30 and TRBJ1-6; D perhaps matches TRBD1 (6 bases). CDR1 is GTSNPN, CDR2 SVGIG, per germline (reference sequence). With 7 bases removed from V and 0 bases from J, the gap between germline ends came to 16 bases. The CDR3 is 16 residues long.

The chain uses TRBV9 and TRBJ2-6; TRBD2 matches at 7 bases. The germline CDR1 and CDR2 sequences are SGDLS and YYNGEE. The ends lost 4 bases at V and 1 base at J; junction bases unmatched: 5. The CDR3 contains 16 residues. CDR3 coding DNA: TGTGCCAGCAGCCCCCGGGGAGGGTCTGGGGCCAACGTCCTGACTTTC. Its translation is CASSPRGGSGANVLTF.

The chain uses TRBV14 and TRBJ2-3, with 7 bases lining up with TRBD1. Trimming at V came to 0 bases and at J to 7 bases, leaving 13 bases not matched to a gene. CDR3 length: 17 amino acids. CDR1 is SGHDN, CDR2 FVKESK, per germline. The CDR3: CASSQEGMRGLLNTQYF. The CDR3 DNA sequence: TGTGCCAGCAGCCAAGAAGGGATGAGGGGGCTCTTAAATACGCAGTATTTT.

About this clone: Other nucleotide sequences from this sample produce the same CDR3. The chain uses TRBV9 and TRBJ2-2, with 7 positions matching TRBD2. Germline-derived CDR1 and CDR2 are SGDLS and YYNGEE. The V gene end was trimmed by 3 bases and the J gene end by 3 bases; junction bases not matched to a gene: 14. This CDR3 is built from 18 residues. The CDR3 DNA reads TGTGCCAGCAGCGGGCCCCTGGGAGCGGGATTGGACACCGGGGAGCTGTTTTTT. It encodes CASSGPLGAGLDTGELFF.

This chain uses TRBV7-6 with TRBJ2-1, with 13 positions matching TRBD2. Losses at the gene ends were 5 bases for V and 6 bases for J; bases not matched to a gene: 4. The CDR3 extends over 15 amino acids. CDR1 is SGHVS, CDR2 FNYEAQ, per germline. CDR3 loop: CASSGRTSGSNEQFF. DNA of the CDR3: TGTGCCAGCAGCGGACGGACTAGCGGGAGCAATGAGCAGTTCTTC.

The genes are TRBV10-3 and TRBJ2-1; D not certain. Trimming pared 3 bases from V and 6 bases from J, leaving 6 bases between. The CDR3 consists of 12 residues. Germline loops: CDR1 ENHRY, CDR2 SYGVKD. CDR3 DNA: TGTGCCATCAGTGATCAAGGCAATGAGCAGTTCTTC. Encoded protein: CAISDQGNEQFF.

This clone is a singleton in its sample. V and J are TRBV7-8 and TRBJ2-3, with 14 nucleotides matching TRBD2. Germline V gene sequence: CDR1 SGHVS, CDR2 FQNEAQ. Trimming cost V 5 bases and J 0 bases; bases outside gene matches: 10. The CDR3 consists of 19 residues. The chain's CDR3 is CASSMGLAGAFTSTDTQYF. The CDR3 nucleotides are TGTGCCAGCAGCATGGGACTAGCGGGAGCATTTACTAGCACAGATACGCAGTATTTT.

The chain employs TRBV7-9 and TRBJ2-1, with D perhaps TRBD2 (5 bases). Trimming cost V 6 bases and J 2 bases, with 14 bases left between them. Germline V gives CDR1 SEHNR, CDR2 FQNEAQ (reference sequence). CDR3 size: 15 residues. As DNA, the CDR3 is TGTGCCAGCAGTATAGCGTCACCAACCTACAATGAGCAGTTCTTC. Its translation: CASSIASPTYNEQFF.

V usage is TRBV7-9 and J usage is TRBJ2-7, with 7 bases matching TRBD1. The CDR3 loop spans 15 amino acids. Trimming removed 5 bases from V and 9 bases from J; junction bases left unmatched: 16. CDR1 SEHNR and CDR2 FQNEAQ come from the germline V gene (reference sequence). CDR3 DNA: TGTGCCAGCAGCCAATTACGGGACAGTGGACCTTGGCAGTACTTC. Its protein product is CASSQLRDSGPWQYF.

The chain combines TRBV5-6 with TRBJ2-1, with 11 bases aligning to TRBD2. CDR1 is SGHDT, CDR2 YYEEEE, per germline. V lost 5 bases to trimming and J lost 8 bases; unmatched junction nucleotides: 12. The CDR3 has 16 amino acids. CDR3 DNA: TGTGCCAGCAGACTAGCGGGAGAATCTTCAGGAGATGAGCAGTTCTTC. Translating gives CASRLAGESSGDEQFF.

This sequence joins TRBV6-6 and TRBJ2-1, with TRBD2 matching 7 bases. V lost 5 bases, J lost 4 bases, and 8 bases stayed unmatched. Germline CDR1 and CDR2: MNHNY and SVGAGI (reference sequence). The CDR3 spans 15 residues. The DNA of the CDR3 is TGTGCCAGCAGTCCACCTAGCGGACTTTACAATGAGCAGTTCTTC. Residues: CASSPPSGLYNEQFF.

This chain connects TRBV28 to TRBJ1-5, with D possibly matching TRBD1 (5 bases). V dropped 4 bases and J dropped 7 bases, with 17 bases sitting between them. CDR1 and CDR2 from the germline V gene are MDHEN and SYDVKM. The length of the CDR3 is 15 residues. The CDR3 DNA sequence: TGTGCCAGCAGTTCCTCCCCTCAGGGCAGACAGCCCCAGCATTTT. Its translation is CASSSSPQGRQPQHF. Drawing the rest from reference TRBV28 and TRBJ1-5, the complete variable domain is DVKVTQSSRYLVKRTGEKVFLECVQDMDHENMFWYRQDPGLGLRLIYFSYDVKMKEKGDIPEGYSVSREKKERFSLILESASTNQTSMYLCASSSSPQGRQPQHFGDGTRLSIL.

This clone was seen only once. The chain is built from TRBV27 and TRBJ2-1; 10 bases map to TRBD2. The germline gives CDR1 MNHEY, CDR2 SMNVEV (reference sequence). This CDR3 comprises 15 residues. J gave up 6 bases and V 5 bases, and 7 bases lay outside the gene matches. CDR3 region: CASSRPSGSLNEQFF. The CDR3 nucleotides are TGTGCCAGCAGTCGTCCTAGCGGGAGTCTCAATGAGCAGTTCTTC.

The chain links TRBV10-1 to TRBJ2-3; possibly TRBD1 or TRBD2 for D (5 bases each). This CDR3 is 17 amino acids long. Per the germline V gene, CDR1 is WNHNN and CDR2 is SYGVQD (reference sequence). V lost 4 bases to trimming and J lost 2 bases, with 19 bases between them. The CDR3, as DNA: TGCGCCAGCAGTGTGTCCCGGGACCTCGAAACCACAGATACGCAGTATTTT. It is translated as CASSVSRDLETTDTQYF.

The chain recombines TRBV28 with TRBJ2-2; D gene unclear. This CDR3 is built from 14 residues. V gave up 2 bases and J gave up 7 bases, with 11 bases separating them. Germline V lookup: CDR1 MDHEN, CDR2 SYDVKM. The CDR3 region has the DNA TGTGCCAGCAGTTTACCTAGACTTTACGGGGAGCTGTTTTTT. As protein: CASSLPRLYGELFF. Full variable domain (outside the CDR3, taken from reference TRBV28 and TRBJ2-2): DVKVTQSSRYLVKRTGEKVFLECVQDMDHENMFWYRQDPGLGLRLIYFSYDVKMKEKGDIPEGYSVSREKKERFSLILESASTNQTSMYLCASSLPRLYGELFFGEGSRLTVL.

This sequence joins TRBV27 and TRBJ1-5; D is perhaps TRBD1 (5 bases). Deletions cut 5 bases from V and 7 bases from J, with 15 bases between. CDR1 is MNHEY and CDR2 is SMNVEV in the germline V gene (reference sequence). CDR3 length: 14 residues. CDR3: CASSQGVSDQPQHF. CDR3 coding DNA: TGTGCCAGCAGTCAAGGGGTGTCGGACCAGCCCCAGCATTTT.

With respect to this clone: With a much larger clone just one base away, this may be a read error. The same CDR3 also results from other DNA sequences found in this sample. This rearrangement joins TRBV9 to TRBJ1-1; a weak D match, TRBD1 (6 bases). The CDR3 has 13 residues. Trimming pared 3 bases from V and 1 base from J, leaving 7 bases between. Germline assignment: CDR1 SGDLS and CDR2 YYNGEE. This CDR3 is CASSEGGNTEAFF. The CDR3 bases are TGTGCCAGCAGCGAAGGGGGGAACACTGAAGCTTTCTTT. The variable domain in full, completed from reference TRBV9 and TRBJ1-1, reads DSGVTQTPKHLITATGQRVTLRCSPRSGDLSVYWYQQSLDQGLQFLIQYYNGEERAKGNILERFSAQQFPDLHSELNLSSLELGDSALYFCASSEGGNTEAFFGQGTRLTVV.

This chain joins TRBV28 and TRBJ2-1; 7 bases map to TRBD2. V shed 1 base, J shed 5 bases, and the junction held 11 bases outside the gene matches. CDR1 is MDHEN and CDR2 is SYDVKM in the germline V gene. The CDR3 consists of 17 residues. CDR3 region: CASSLLLASGPDNEQFF. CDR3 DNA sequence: TGTGCCAGCAGTTTATTACTAGCGTCTGGTCCGGACAATGAGCAGTTCTTC.

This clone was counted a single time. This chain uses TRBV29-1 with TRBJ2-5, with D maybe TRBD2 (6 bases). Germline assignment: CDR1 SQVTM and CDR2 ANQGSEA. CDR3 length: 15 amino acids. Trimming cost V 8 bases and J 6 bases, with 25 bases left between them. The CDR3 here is CSCARRESLEKTQYF. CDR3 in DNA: TGCAGCTGTGCTAGGCGGGAAAGTCTTGAGAAGACCCAGTACTTC.

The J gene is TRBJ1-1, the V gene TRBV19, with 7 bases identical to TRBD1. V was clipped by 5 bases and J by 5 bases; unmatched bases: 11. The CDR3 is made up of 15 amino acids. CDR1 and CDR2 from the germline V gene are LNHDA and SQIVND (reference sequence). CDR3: CASSFPRQGGTEAFF. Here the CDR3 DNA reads TGTGCCAGTAGTTTCCCGCGACAGGGAGGGACTGAAGCTTTCTTT.

CDR3 coding DNA: TGTGCCAGCAGTTCCATTCGGGGGCTCAGTGGTGGGACAGATACGCAGTATTTT. Amino acid sequence: CASSSIRGLSGGTDTQYF. The chain couples TRBV28 to TRBJ2-3; perhaps D is TRBD1 or TRBD2 (6 bases each). Germline CDR1 is MDHEN and CDR2 is SYDVKM. With 4 bases removed from V and 3 bases from J, the gap between germline ends came to 23 bases. The CDR3 extends over 18 amino acids. The full variable domain, completed using reference TRBV28 and TRBJ2-3, is DVKVTQSSRYLVKRTGEKVFLECVQDMDHENMFWYRQDPGLGLRLIYFSYDVKMKEKGDIPEGYSVSREKKERFSLILESASTNQTSMYLCASSSIRGLSGGTDTQYFGPGTRLTVL.

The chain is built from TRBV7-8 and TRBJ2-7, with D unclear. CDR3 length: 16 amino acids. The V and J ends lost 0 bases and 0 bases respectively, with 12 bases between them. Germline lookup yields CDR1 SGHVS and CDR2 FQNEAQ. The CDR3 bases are TGTGCCAGCAGCTTAGCTTTGGGTGAGAGCTCCTACGAGCAGTACTTC. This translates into CASSLALGESSYEQYF.

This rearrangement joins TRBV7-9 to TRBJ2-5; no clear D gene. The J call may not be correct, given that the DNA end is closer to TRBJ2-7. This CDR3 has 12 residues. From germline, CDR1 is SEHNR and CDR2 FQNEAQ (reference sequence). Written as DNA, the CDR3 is TGTGCCAGCAGCTTAACGGACTACGAGCAGTACTTC. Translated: CASSLTDYEQYF.